This T cell receptor (beta chain) was found in a study of Tregs in tolerant kidney transplant recipients. V lost 5 bases, J lost 1 base, and 11 bases lay in between. Germline V gene lookup returns CDR1 SGHNT and CDR2 YYREEE (reference sequence). This CDR3 has 14 amino acids. Clones were sequenced by immunoSEQ multiplex PCR, and TCRdb holds only the in-frame ones, with some missing. Among 200,000 to 300,000 clones listed, 84% were seen once. This clone was observed a handful of times. Sequenced: CD4+ T cells from blood. This clonotype originated in a human donor in good health. The V call is TRBV5-4, the J call TRBJ2-3, with D maybe TRBD1 (6 bases). The CDR3 nucleotides are TGTGCCAGCAGGGGGGCCGACGGCACAGATACGCAGTATTTT. It encodes CASRGADGTDTQYF.